These T cell receptor beta chains were read from a single sample in a study of OX40 agonist ivuxolimab in advanced cancers. Assay: immunoSEQ multiplex PCR; the TCRdb copy retains only in-frame clones and omits some. This sample has 75,000 to 100,000 clones; 84% occur once, and the top ten carry less than 5.5%. This specimen consisted of CD4+ or CD8+ T cells sorted from blood, obtained in a trial of the OX40 agonist ivuxolimab. The source of these receptors is an adult with an advanced solid tumor such as melanoma, head and neck, liver or kidney cancer. Each CDR3 is given with its conserved first and last residue. D genes are given only for firm matches. Clone size is shown for a subset of rows, as once, few, many or a class of expanded clone.

d_call: .
clone_size: once
j_call: TRBJ2-3
v_call: TRBV5-1
cdr3_aa: CASTPDRPSSTDTQYF
cdr3_nt: TGCGCCAGCACCCCCGATCGGCCTAGCTCGACAGATACGCAGTATTTT

d_call: TRBD1
clone_size: .
j_call: TRBJ1-5
v_call: TRBV4-1
cdr3_aa: CASSFSGTVNQPQHF
cdr3_nt: TGCGCCAGCAGCTTTTCCGGGACAGTTAATCAGCCCCAGCATTTT

d_call: .
clone_size: .
j_call: TRBJ1-2
v_call: TRBV7-8
cdr3_aa: CATSGTHSNYGYTF
cdr3_nt: TGTGCCACATCTGGGACTCATTCTAACTATGGCTACACCTTC

d_call: .
clone_size: .
j_call: TRBJ2-7
v_call: TRBV6-1
cdr3_aa: CASRSEQWGREQYF
cdr3_nt: TGTGCCAGCAGATCCGAACAGTGGGGGAGGGAGCAGTACTTC

d_call: .
clone_size: .
j_call: TRBJ1-3
v_call: TRBV7-2
cdr3_aa: CASSFAGSRSGNTIYF
cdr3_nt: TGTGCCAGCAGCTTCGCAGGATCTAGATCTGGAAACACCATATATTTT

d_call: .
clone_size: .
j_call: TRBJ2-4
v_call: TRBV12-5
cdr3_aa: CASGQSNILAKNIQYF
cdr3_nt: TGTGCTAGTGGCCAATCCAACATACTAGCCAAAAACATTCAGTACTTC

d_call: .
clone_size: few
j_call: TRBJ1-1
v_call: TRBV5-1
cdr3_aa: CASSLQGSRTEAFF
cdr3_nt: TGCGCCAGCAGCTTGCAGGGGAGTCGGACTGAAGCTTTCTTT

d_call: TRBD2
clone_size: .
j_call: TRBJ2-1
v_call: TRBV5-4
cdr3_aa: CASSMAGLAGGVANEQFF
cdr3_nt: TGTGCCAGCAGCATGGCAGGACTAGCGGGGGGAGTGGCCAATGAGCAGTTCTTC

d_call: .
clone_size: .
j_call: TRBJ2-5
v_call: TRBV9
cdr3_aa: CASSVEVGTQYF
cdr3_nt: TGTGCCAGCAGCGTAGAGGTGGGGACCCAGTACTTC

d_call: TRBD2
clone_size: .
j_call: TRBJ2-3
v_call: TRBV4-2
cdr3_aa: CASSLGLAGGDPRDTQYF
cdr3_nt: TGTGCCAGCAGCCTGGGACTAGCGGGGGGGGACCCAAGAGATACGCAGTATTTT

d_call: TRBD2
clone_size: few
j_call: TRBJ2-5
v_call: TRBV7-9
cdr3_aa: CASSSLLGLAGGQETQYF
cdr3_nt: TGTGCCAGCAGCTCCCTCCTGGGACTAGCGGGAGGTCAAGAGACCCAGTACTTC

d_call: TRBD2
clone_size: .
j_call: TRBJ2-5
v_call: TRBV7-8
cdr3_aa: CASSSGASGTETQYF
cdr3_nt: TGTGCCAGCAGCTCAGGTGCTAGCGGGACGGAGACCCAGTACTTC

d_call: .
clone_size: .
j_call: TRBJ2-3
v_call: TRBV7-3
cdr3_aa: CASSPLGQSTDTQYF
cdr3_nt: TGTGCCAGCAGCCCCCTCGGGCAGAGCACAGATACGCAGTATTTT

d_call: TRBD2
clone_size: once
j_call: TRBJ2-3
v_call: TRBV9
cdr3_aa: CASSVATGGRTDTQYF
cdr3_nt: TGTGCCAGCAGCGTAGCTACGGGGGGTAGGACAGATACGCAGTATTTT

d_call: TRBD1
clone_size: .
j_call: TRBJ1-1
v_call: TRBV11-1
cdr3_aa: CASRWGQQNTEAFF
cdr3_nt: TGTGCCAGCAGATGGGGACAGCAGAACACTGAAGCTTTCTTT

d_call: .
clone_size: .
j_call: TRBJ2-3
v_call: TRBV11-1
cdr3_aa: CASSSGQIDPSTDTQYF
cdr3_nt: TGTGCCAGCAGCTCTGGACAGATAGATCCTAGCACAGATACGCAGTATTTT

d_call: .
clone_size: .
j_call: TRBJ1-6
v_call: TRBV7-2
cdr3_aa: CASSFTADNSPLHF
cdr3_nt: TGTGCCAGCAGCTTTACGGCTGATAATTCACCCCTCCACTTT

d_call: .
clone_size: .
j_call: TRBJ2-3
v_call: TRBV7-9
cdr3_aa: CASTYTDTQYF
cdr3_nt: TGTGCCAGCACCTACACAGATACGCAGTATTTT

d_call: TRBD1
clone_size: .
j_call: TRBJ1-4
v_call: TRBV5-1
cdr3_aa: CASSLGQGNEKLFF
cdr3_nt: TGCGCCAGCAGCCTGGGACAGGGTAATGAAAAACTGTTTTTT

d_call: TRBD2
clone_size: .
j_call: TRBJ2-1
v_call: TRBV19
cdr3_aa: CASSIEGSGRSYNEQFF
cdr3_nt: TGTGCCAGTAGTATAGAGGGGAGCGGGAGGAGTTACAATGAGCAGTTCTTC

d_call: .
clone_size: .
j_call: TRBJ2-3
v_call: TRBV15
cdr3_aa: CATSRASRADTQYF
cdr3_nt: TGTGCCACCAGCCGGGCAAGCCGAGCAGATACGCAGTATTTT

d_call: TRBD1
clone_size: .
j_call: TRBJ1-2
v_call: TRBV6-5
cdr3_aa: CASTPGTGLGYTF
cdr3_nt: TGTGCCAGCACCCCGGGGACAGGACTGGGCTACACCTTC

d_call: .
clone_size: .
j_call: TRBJ2-2
v_call: TRBV6-5
cdr3_aa: CASSFGQYTGELFF
cdr3_nt: TGTGCCAGCAGTTTTGGGCAGTACACCGGGGAGCTGTTTTTT

d_call: .
clone_size: .
j_call: TRBJ1-5
v_call: TRBV10-3
cdr3_aa: CASWPGAENQPQHF
cdr3_nt: TGTGCCTCATGGCCCGGGGCAGAGAATCAGCCCCAGCATTTT

d_call: TRBD2
clone_size: once
j_call: TRBJ2-7
v_call: TRBV10-1
cdr3_aa: CASSGTAGVAYEQYF
cdr3_nt: TGCGCCAGCAGTGGGACAGCGGGAGTAGCCTACGAGCAGTACTTC

d_call: .
clone_size: .
j_call: TRBJ1-5
v_call: TRBV7-2
cdr3_aa: CASRVSANQPQHF
cdr3_nt: TGTGCCAGCAGAGTATCTGCCAATCAGCCCCAGCATTTT

d_call: TRBD1
clone_size: .
j_call: TRBJ1-1
v_call: TRBV2
cdr3_aa: CASNRGPPNTEAFF
cdr3_nt: TGTGCCAGCAACAGGGGTCCCCCGAACACTGAAGCTTTCTTT

d_call: TRBD1
clone_size: once
j_call: TRBJ1-4
v_call: TRBV18
cdr3_aa: CASTRDRVSEKLFF
cdr3_nt: TGTGCCAGCACCAGGGACAGGGTTTCTGAAAAACTGTTTTTT

d_call: TRBD1
clone_size: .
j_call: TRBJ2-3
v_call: TRBV5-1
cdr3_aa: CASSSQGAGDTQYF
cdr3_nt: TGCGCCAGCAGCTCACAGGGGGCCGGAGATACGCAGTATTTT

d_call: .
clone_size: .
j_call: TRBJ1-2
v_call: TRBV6-5
cdr3_aa: CASSYSFRGGNYGYTF
cdr3_nt: TGTGCCAGCAGTTACTCGTTCCGGGGTGGAAACTATGGCTACACCTTC

d_call: .
clone_size: .
j_call: TRBJ1-5
v_call: TRBV6-1
cdr3_aa: CASSEWGPSNQPQHF
cdr3_nt: TGTGCCAGCAGTGAATGGGGGCCTAGCAATCAGCCCCAGCATTTT

d_call: .
clone_size: once
j_call: TRBJ2-7
v_call: TRBV4-3
cdr3_aa: CASSQDDYF
cdr3_nt: TGCGCCAGCAGCCAAGATGATTACTTC

d_call: TRBD1
clone_size: .
j_call: TRBJ1-1
v_call: TRBV2
cdr3_aa: CASRVNRDRSYTEAFF
cdr3_nt: TGTGCCAGCAGGGTTAACCGGGACAGGTCTTACACTGAAGCTTTCTTT

d_call: TRBD1
clone_size: .
j_call: TRBJ2-1
v_call: TRBV7-3
cdr3_aa: CASSSGQGGNEQFF
cdr3_nt: TGTGCCAGCAGCTCCGGACAGGGTGGAAATGAGCAGTTCTTC

d_call: .
clone_size: .
j_call: TRBJ1-3
v_call: TRBV7-2
cdr3_aa: CASSSGNTIYF
cdr3_nt: TGTGCCAGCAGCTCTGGAAACACCATATATTTT

d_call: .
clone_size: .
j_call: TRBJ2-5
v_call: TRBV30
cdr3_aa: CAWSSSQETQYF
cdr3_nt: TGTGCCTGGAGTTCCTCTCAAGAGACCCAGTACTTC

d_call: .
clone_size: .
j_call: TRBJ2-5
v_call: TRBV6-5
cdr3_aa: CASSYSPAGGGTQYF
cdr3_nt: TGTGCCAGCAGTTACTCTCCGGCCGGAGGAGGGACCCAGTACTTC

d_call: .
clone_size: .
j_call: TRBJ2-7
v_call: TRBV7-2
cdr3_aa: CASSLVGQGESYEQYF
cdr3_nt: TGTGCCAGCAGCTTAGTAGGGCAGGGTGAGTCCTACGAGCAGTACTTC

d_call: .
clone_size: .
j_call: TRBJ1-6
v_call: TRBV5-1
cdr3_aa: CASSLENRRESPLHF
cdr3_nt: TGCGCCAGCAGCTTGGAAAACAGGAGGGAGTCACCCCTCCACTTT

d_call: .
clone_size: .
j_call: TRBJ1-2
v_call: TRBV30
cdr3_aa: CAWSTTVNYGYTF
cdr3_nt: TGTGCCTGGAGTACCACAGTTAACTATGGCTACACCTTC

d_call: .
clone_size: .
j_call: TRBJ1-5
v_call: TRBV5-1
cdr3_aa: CASSLQGDSNQPQHF
cdr3_nt: TGCGCCAGCAGCTTACAGGGTGATAGCAATCAGCCCCAGCATTTT

d_call: .
clone_size: .
j_call: TRBJ2-7
v_call: TRBV4-3
cdr3_aa: CASSQDTGKSYEQYF
cdr3_nt: TGCGCCAGCAGCCAAGATACGGGAAAATCCTACGAGCAGTACTTC

d_call: .
clone_size: .
j_call: TRBJ2-7
v_call: TRBV7-2
cdr3_aa: CASSLVFYEQYF
cdr3_nt: TGTGCCAGCAGCTTGGTCTTCTACGAGCAGTACTTC

d_call: TRBD1
clone_size: .
j_call: TRBJ1-2
v_call: TRBV7-2
cdr3_aa: CASSFKTGINGYTF
cdr3_nt: TGTGCCAGCAGCTTCAAGACAGGGATCAATGGCTACACCTTC

d_call: TRBD2
clone_size: .
j_call: TRBJ2-7
v_call: TRBV7-9
cdr3_aa: CASSLVNWRGEPYEQYF
cdr3_nt: TGTGCCAGCAGCTTAGTTAATTGGCGGGGGGAGCCCTACGAGCAGTACTTC

d_call: .
clone_size: .
j_call: TRBJ2-2
v_call: TRBV4-3
cdr3_aa: CASSQEAGAGTGELFF
cdr3_nt: TGCGCCAGCAGCCAAGAGGCAGGGGCGGGGACCGGGGAGCTGTTTTTT

d_call: .
clone_size: .
j_call: TRBJ2-3
v_call: TRBV19
cdr3_aa: CASSIGTGGTDTQYF
cdr3_nt: TGTGCCAGTAGTATAGGAACGGGGGGCACAGATACGCAGTATTTT

d_call: TRBD2
clone_size: .
j_call: TRBJ2-1
v_call: TRBV6-5
cdr3_aa: CASSLTSGVHNEQFF
cdr3_nt: TGTGCCAGCAGTTTGACTAGCGGGGTTCACAATGAGCAGTTCTTC

d_call: TRBD1
clone_size: .
j_call: TRBJ1-4
v_call: TRBV5-6
cdr3_aa: CASSPPDRNEKLFF
cdr3_nt: TGTGCCAGCAGCCCTCCGGACAGGAATGAAAAACTGTTTTTT

d_call: .
clone_size: .
j_call: TRBJ1-1
v_call: TRBV18
cdr3_aa: CASSPSGTKKTEAFF
cdr3_nt: TGTGCCAGCTCACCTTCCGGGACAAAGAAAACTGAAGCTTTCTTT

d_call: .
clone_size: .
j_call: TRBJ2-3
v_call: TRBV5-1
cdr3_aa: CASSSQGLSTDTQYF
cdr3_nt: TGCGCCAGCAGCTCACAGGGACTAAGCACAGATACGCAGTATTTT

d_call: TRBD2
clone_size: once
j_call: TRBJ2-2
v_call: TRBV10-3
cdr3_aa: CAFGTSGVGELFF
cdr3_nt: TGTGCCTTCGGGACTAGCGGAGTCGGGGAGCTGTTTTTT

d_call: TRBD2
clone_size: once
j_call: TRBJ2-1
v_call: TRBV19
cdr3_aa: CASSITSGVSSYNEQFF
cdr3_nt: TGTGCCAGTAGTATTACTAGCGGGGTTAGCTCCTACAATGAGCAGTTCTTC

d_call: .
clone_size: .
j_call: TRBJ2-3
v_call: TRBV11-3
cdr3_aa: CASSLLFTDTQYF
cdr3_nt: TGTGCCAGCAGCTTGCTATTTACAGATACGCAGTATTTT

d_call: .
clone_size: .
j_call: TRBJ2-7
v_call: TRBV6-5
cdr3_aa: CASSYGGYSEQYF
cdr3_nt: TGTGCCAGCAGTTACGGAGGGTATAGCGAGCAGTACTTC

d_call: .
clone_size: .
j_call: TRBJ1-1
v_call: TRBV7-2
cdr3_aa: CASSRQGLNTEAFF
cdr3_nt: TGTGCCAGCAGCCGTCAGGGCCTGAACACTGAAGCTTTCTTT

d_call: TRBD2
clone_size: .
j_call: TRBJ2-2
v_call: TRBV19
cdr3_aa: CASSALTGLLAGRRDTGELFF
cdr3_nt: TGTGCCAGTAGTGCCCTGACAGGATTACTAGCGGGGAGACGGGACACCGGGGAGCTGTTTTTT

d_call: TRBD1
clone_size: once
j_call: TRBJ1-4
v_call: TRBV18
cdr3_aa: CASSPTKTGDDEKLFF
cdr3_nt: TGTGCCAGCTCACCAACGAAGACAGGGGACGATGAAAAACTGTTTTTT

d_call: .
clone_size: few
j_call: TRBJ1-2
v_call: TRBV7-3
cdr3_aa: CASSSPNEGYGYTF
cdr3_nt: TGTGCCAGCAGCTCCCCGAACGAGGGCTATGGCTACACCTTC